This TCR beta chain was retrieved from a study of response to subunit inactivated influenza vaccine. TCRdb called the RT-PCR reads again in MiXCR, with one record for every CDR3 protein. The table includes hundreds of thousands of distinct CDR3 sequences, about 14% detected once. Trimming took 4 bases from V and 5 from J; bases not matched to a gene: 12. Germline V CDR1 and CDR2: LGHDT, YNNKEL (reference sequence). The CDR3 has 16 amino acids. Study-wide findings and caveats: That few new T cells are recruited by each seasonal influenza vaccination was the authors' suggestion.

A note on this clonotype: Antigen: not known.

This chain links TRBV3-1 with TRBJ2-5, with 8 bases identical to TRBD1. Sample: PBMCs from blood, taken about 14 days before vaccination. This receptor was identified in a man in his forties or fifties who received an inactivated influenza vaccine. This CDR3 is CASSPRQGPRGETQYF. The CDR3 region has the DNA TGTGCCAGCAGCCCAAGACAGGGGCCAAGAGGGGAGACCCAGTACTTC.